The TCR beta chain under discussion was sequenced for a study of CD4 T cells in relation to SARS-CoV-2 and coronaviruses (dated by TCRdb to the early 2020s). Describing the broader study: In the ViraFEST assay, PBMCs were grown with antigen for 10 days, and TCR beta CDR3s were then sequenced to identify antigen-specific clonal expansions. An HIV-1 Nef peptide pool or a no-peptide culture served as the negative reference condition. Patient-derived lymphoblastoid cell lines were used to map the HLA restriction of shared crossreactive spike epitopes. The study assessed, at the TCR clonotype level, memory CD4+ T cell crossreactivity between SARS-CoV-2 and common cold coronavirus spike proteins. The Adaptive Biotechnologies TCR-sequencing kit was used to sequence samples from three pre-COVID donors and the naive versus memory experiments, while other data came from Illumina-based sequencing. A different, Illumina-based TCR-beta assay was used to sequence expansion assays from other donors in the study.

Via the germline V gene, CDR1 is SGHAT and CDR2 FQNNGV. Counted from cysteine to phenylalanine, this CDR3 has 14 amino acids. The entry retains the CDR3 DNA only, 42 bases that are in frame from base 1. Unmatched junction bases come to 0, with V trimmed by 4 bases and J by 6 bases. Libraries were made using the immunoSEQ multiplex PCR assay. The source study handled its data this way. During preprocessing, nonproductive sequences were discarded, as were any CDR3s that did not begin with C, did not end with F or W, or were shorter than 7 amino acids. The MANAFEST web app identified antigen-specific clonotypes based on expansion compared with the reference and other culture wells. To be counted as positive, a clone had to show significant expansion compared with the reference culture, at an FDR below 0.05, in 2 of 3 replicate wells. Positive clones also required significant expansion versus all other tandem wells and an odds ratio above 5. CDR3 homology was quantified as pairwise Levenshtein distance, calculated with the stringdist R package after three terminal residues were trimmed from each end. TCRdb obtained this table from immuneACCESS and retained in-frame rearrangements with V and J assigned. These tables miss some clones; where compared with another copy, unresolved V genes account for less than half of the shortfall, and the remainder is unexplained. V, J and clone size are those of that table, while D and trimming were read from the DNA. Counted in this sample were 20,000 or so clones; over 70% of them appeared once. The top ten constitute roughly 10% of the sample.

The paper's findings and limits, for the study overall: No donor contributed both pre-pandemic and post-infection samples, which limited tracing the source of pre-existing responses. Crossreactive clones showed significantly weaker SARS-CoV-2-driven expansion than monoreactive clones, consistent with antigenic imprinting. Crossreactivity analysis was centred on spike protein, so crossreactivity against other viral proteins was not assessed. Small numbers of patients and of tested TCRs were a limitation of the study. Memory CD4+ clonotypes crossrecognizing SARS-CoV-2 and at least one common cold coronavirus spike were found in 50% to 80% of donors.

On this clone itself: The antigen it binds to is not known. No qualities accompany the bases; no much larger clone lies one base away.

CD4+ T cells from unexposed donors were collected before the COVID-19 pandemic (2011-2018). After around 10 days of culture, CD4+ T cells were isolated with the EasySep CD4+ T cell isolation kit. Unexposed donor CD4+ T cells were tested for reactivity to SARS-CoV-2 S and N and four common cold coronavirus spike pools, as cell number allowed. PBMCs were cultured at under 2.5 million per well in IMDM supplemented with about 5.3% human AB serum and around 9.2 IU/ml IL-2. Half of the culture medium was replaced with fresh IL-2-containing medium on days 3 and 7. In general, every peptide culture condition was set up in three replicate wells. Leukapheresis product for the unexposed donors was bought commercially. Ficoll-Paque PLUS gradient centrifugation was used to isolate PBMCs from leukapheresis product or whole blood. PBMCs were either cryopreserved at -140°C or used fresh in the expansion assay. The QIAamp Micro DNA Kit was used to extract genomic DNA from the CD4+ T cells.

This TCR was recovered from a human donor in good health. The sample comprised CD4+ T cells from PBMCs, cultured in vitro. In this chain, TRBV11-2 is recombined with TRBJ2-2, with 12 middle bases fitting TRBD2. The CDR3 region reads CASSSSGGAGELFF. The DNA reads as follows: TGTGCCAGCAGCTCTAGCGGGGGGGCCGGGGAGCTGTTTTTT.